This T cell receptor (beta chain) was captured by sequencing in a study of T-cell reconstitution after alpha-beta-depleted transplantation in children. This sample's TCRbeta library carried unique molecular identifier barcodes. TCRdb re-called the PCR reads with MiXCR, one entry per CDR3 protein. The table lists hundreds of thousands of distinct CDR3 sequences, under 15% of them singletons. Germline V gene sequence: CDR1 LNHNV, CDR2 YYDKDF (reference sequence). Trimming took 2 bases from V and 2 from J; bases not matched to a gene: 10. This CDR3 has 17 amino acids. The sequences come from PBMCs, mostly from graft donor cells, collected 360 days after TCRalphabeta/CD19-depleted stem cell transplant. This TCR was sampled from a male patient between 5 and 17 years old who had a stem cell transplant for acute myeloid leukemia, so the T cells may come from the graft donor. The chain couples TRBV15 to TRBJ2-3; 7 positions match TRBD1. The CDR3 nucleotides read TGTGCCACCAGCAGATCGATCCACAGGGGTACCACAGATACGCAGTATTTT. This gives the protein CATSRSIHRGTTDTQYF.